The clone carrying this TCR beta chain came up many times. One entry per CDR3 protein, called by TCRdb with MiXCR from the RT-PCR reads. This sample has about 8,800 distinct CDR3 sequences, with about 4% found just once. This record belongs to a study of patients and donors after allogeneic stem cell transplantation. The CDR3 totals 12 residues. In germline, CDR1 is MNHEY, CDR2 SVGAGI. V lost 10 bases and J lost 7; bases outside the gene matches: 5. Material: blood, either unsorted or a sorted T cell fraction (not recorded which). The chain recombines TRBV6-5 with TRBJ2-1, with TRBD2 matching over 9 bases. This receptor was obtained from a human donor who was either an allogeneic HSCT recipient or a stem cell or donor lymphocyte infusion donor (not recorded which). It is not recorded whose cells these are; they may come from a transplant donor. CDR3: CATGSGRNEQFF. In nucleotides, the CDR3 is TGTGCCACTGGTAGCGGGAGAAATGAGCAGTTCTTC.